The rows below give T cell receptor beta chains drawn from one sample of a study of CD8 T cells in Susac syndrome. TCRdb re-called the immunoSEQ multiplex PCR reads with MiXCR, one entry per CDR3 protein. The sample shows around 69,000 distinct CDR3 sequences, around 96% of them seen only once. Sequencing was performed on CD4+ T cells from PBMCs. The receptors stem from a human donor with multiple sclerosis. CDR3s include the opening cysteine and the closing phenylalanine or tryptophan. A D gene is named only where the DNA matches it firmly.

j_gene	d_gene	v_gene	CDR3aa
TRBJ1-2	TRBD1	TRBV7-9	CASRGTGTCGYTF
TRBJ2-7	NA	TRBV4-3	CASSQVISYEQYF
TRBJ1-2	NA	TRBV20-1	CSASPGANYGYTF
TRBJ2-5	NA	TRBV15	CATSRVRETQYF
TRBJ2-7	TRBD2	TRBV27	CASSPGTSGLFSYEQYF
TRBJ2-3	NA	TRBV7-9	CASSSIRLGGDTQYF
TRBJ2-3	NA	TRBV4-2	CASSQDSTDTQYF
TRBJ1-1	TRBD1	TRBV12-3/TRBV12-4	CASSLEGAMNTEAFF
TRBJ1-4	NA	TRBV7-2	CASSLAGANEKLFF
TRBJ2-1	NA	TRBV11-3	CASSPFTPSSYNEQFF
TRBJ2-1	NA	TRBV5-1	CASSLLLYNEQFF
TRBJ2-7	TRBD1	TRBV12-3/TRBV12-4	CASGRQGLYEQYF
TRBJ1-1	TRBD1	TRBV29-1	CSARQGSTSMNTEAFF
TRBJ2-5	TRBD2	TRBV19	CASREPGLGPETQYF